This TCR beta chain emerged from a study of cytomegalovirus exposure and HLA in healthy donors (dated by TCRdb to the late 2010s). Regarding the complete study: An earlier analysis of about 560 of the donors reported around 280 Gb of sequence data and 100 million to 120 million unique TCR beta sequences obtained from some 170 million T cells. Roughly 300 gigabases of sequencing data and approximately 80 million unique TCR sequences were included in an early release covering 550 to 800 HLA-typed donors. Of the 300 to 500 genotyped donors, over 80% were placed in the genetic ancestry cluster associated with self-reported Caucasian donors. The study was designed to test whether signatures of past pathogen exposure could be identified by cataloging public T cell receptors. The study profiled the T cell repertoires of under 700 subjects by immunosequencing and related them to cytomegalovirus serostatus. In addition to the first cohort of around 670 subjects, a separate validation cohort of under 150 different subjects was used. To predict cytomegalovirus infection status, the study brought together high-throughput TCR immunosequencing, statistical association of individual TCRs with disease status, and machine learning. To study patterns of TCR occurrence, a later analysis re-analyzed previously published TCR beta repertoires from several hundred donors and added high-resolution HLA genotyping. Rather than using new phenotypic data, the later analysis identified candidate immune exposures from TCR beta sequences and from how often those sequences occurred across donors. In an earlier analysis of more than 550 of the donors, high-throughput TCR beta sequencing was used to judge whether each TCR beta V gene segment behaved as functional or pseudogenic. Alongside the repertoire data, information on donor age, sex, ethnicity and CMV serostatus was compiled. Genome-wide SNP genotypes for about 55% of the 666 donors were used in a later genetic analysis, which treated that subset as a discovery cohort. Every repertoire in the discovery cohort had been generated on one and the same sequencing platform. HLA typing included class I and class II loci at four-digit resolution. Typing coverage varied by locus: roughly 629-640 donors for A, B, C, DRB1 and DQB1; roughly 500 for DQA1; around 610 for DPA1; 450 to 480 for DPB1. Several DR-DQ haplotypes were handled as single units for association and clustering because linkage in the cohort was strong. Across 300 to 400 genotyped donors of the cohort, an average of roughly 250,000 unique TCR beta nucleotide sequences per donor were sequenced, and roughly a sixth of those sequences were non-productive.

In total, roughly 670 healthy bone marrow donors made up the cohort. Cohort members were all nominally healthy when sampled, although unrecorded immune exposures were likely present. The donor tested CMV seronegative, placing the donor among the 350 or so seronegative members of the cohort. Each donor provided a peripheral blood sample, and peripheral blood mononuclear cells were used for TCR beta sequencing. Genomic DNA was extracted from the blood cell samples with the Qiagen DNeasy Blood Extraction Kit. The library was prepared using the immunoSEQ multiplex PCR assay. For the multiplex PCR, a mixture combining 60 forward primers for TCR Vbeta segments and 13 reverse primers for TCR Jbeta segments was used. A multiplex PCR assay on genomic DNA amplified the CDR3 region of rearranged TCR beta genes. The Illumina HiSeq System was used to sequence the amplified TCR beta libraries as 87-base-pair reads. In the original analysis: Across the roughly 670 repertoires, a later analysis counted roughly 77 million unique TCR beta chains, roughly 11 million of which were shared by at least two donors. A nearest-neighbor algorithm error-corrected the raw reads and collapsed the reads into unique sequences, merging closely related sequences to remove PCR and sequencing errors. V, D and J gene segments were assigned by aligning CDR3 sequences to IMGT reference sequences. For a sequence to be retained, at least a six-nucleotide match to both a V gene segment and a J gene segment was required. Rearrangements were called productive when the CDR3 lacked stop codons and stayed in frame with V and J; all others were non-productive. Following IMGT convention, CDR3 was defined as the stretch from the second conserved V-encoded cysteine up to the conserved J-encoded phenylalanine. In an earlier analysis of 587 of the donors, sequences lacking an unambiguous match to a single V gene segment were excluded. An earlier analysis of about 600 of the donors called V segments functional above 56.7% productive rearrangements and segregating when the between-donor standard deviation exceeded 5%. A statistical classification framework was developed to diagnose cytomegalovirus status using the catalog of TCR beta chain sequences. In a later analysis, V and J genes were assigned by comparing TCR nucleotide sequences against IMGT/GENE-DB human TR gene sequences. The TCRdist pipeline was used in a later analysis to assign CDR3 sequences and most-parsimonious VDJ recombination scenarios. In a later analysis, each TCR beta chain was defined by its CDR3 amino acid sequence together with its V-gene family, and reads lacking a unique V-gene family were excluded. In a later analysis, approximately 590 highly shared, low-generation-probability nucleotide sequences were removed to address suspected cross-contamination and a sequencing artifact. A later analysis calculated a clonal expansion index for each public chain from normalized within-repertoire ranks of inferred template counts. In a later analysis, generation probabilities were computed using a VDJ recombination model fitted to out-of-frame rearrangements, and the results were checked against IGoR. A later analysis scored TCR-TCR, TCR-HLA and TCR-CMV co-occurrence with hypergeometric tests, applying a repertoire-size bias correction to TCR pairs. To estimate false discovery rates, a later analysis permuted the HLA or CMV assignments 20 times. A later analysis grouped co-occurring TCRs with DBSCAN, adding TCRdist sequence similarity when clustering within HLA-allele-positive subsets. Repertoires with fewer than 30,000 or more than 120,000 public chains, plus five repertoires with anomalous nucleotide sharing, were excluded from co-occurrence clustering. TCRdb holds this immuneACCESS table with in-frame rearrangements only. Some clones are missing; in checked studies, unresolved V genes explain under half, and the rest has no known cause. Clonal size and the V and J genes are those of that table, whereas D and trimming came from the DNA. Within this sample are 150,000 to 200,000 clones, with 70% to 85% of them counted one time only. The ten largest clones represent approximately 0.7% of the sample.

The count of this clone is one. The specificity of this receptor is unknown. The input lacks base qualities; no much larger clone sits a single base away. The germline V gene (reference sequence) yields GTSNPN for CDR1 and SVGIG for CDR2. Its CDR3 holds 12 amino acids, cysteine through phenylalanine. Solely the CDR3 DNA is kept, with 36 bases framed from the first base. The V and J ends are trimmed by 1 base and 10 bases, leaving 13 bases between them. Results and caveats for the whole study, not just this receptor: In a later analysis, most CMV-associated TCR beta chains were found to appear HLA-restricted, with HLA associations seemingly driven largely by CMV exposure. Correlated functional status among segregating V segments might reflect linkage disequilibrium, but an unknown experimental factor could not be ruled out. A cluster of highly shared sequence variants was judged likely to represent a technical artifact of the sequencing pipeline. The only immune exposure information available for the cohort was CMV serostatus. The classifier was reported to diagnose cytomegalovirus status with high specificity and sensitivity in both the original cohort and the validation cohort. In a later analysis, HLA-associated TCR beta chains were found to be more clonally expanded and to have lower generation probabilities than equally common non-associated chains. Because counts were too low, more than 15 rarely observed V segments, including chromosome 9 orphons, were excluded from the earlier analysis of some 590 of the donors. At a false discovery rate of 0.05, a later analysis linked approximately 18,000 TCR beta sequences to specific HLA alleles. In a later analysis, TCR association rates were found to vary across HLA loci, with the most associated TCRs seen for DRB1 alleles and the fewest for HLA-C alleles. HLA typing was unavailable for some donors at each locus, so association tests used only the typed subset. According to the authors, the approach could potentially be generalized to other disease states and immunological phenotypes. A further reported finding was that TCR beta sequences accurately predicted the HLA-A and HLA-B alleles for most subjects in the first cohort. In an earlier analysis of about 540 of the donors, most TCR beta V segments were observed in productive rearrangements about 90% or about 30% of the time, broadly matching IMGT annotations. An association between a missense DCLRE1C variant and V-gene and J-gene trimming of TCR beta chains was found in a later genetic analysis and replicated in an independent cohort. Presence/absence analyses assumed roughly uniform sequencing depth across donors, an assumption that may not hold. A later analysis reported that several top co-occurrence clusters appeared linked to parvovirus B19, influenza, CMV and Epstein-Barr virus. Because the 87-base-pair reads could not distinguish some IMGT-functional V segments, including TRBV6-2 and TRBV6-3, those segments were excluded. The cohort was sequenced for TCR beta chains only, and without alpha or paired-chain data the features that could be detected were limited. Compared with the approximately 720-donor mean, donors in an Asian-associated ancestry cluster had fewer N-insertions in productive TCRs, according to a later genetic analysis. A total of 164 TCR beta chains were listed by the study as associated with cytomegalovirus. In vitro tests confirmed that a few of the cytomegalovirus-associated TCR beta chains recognize cytomegalovirus antigens. Assigning TCR associations to individual alleles was difficult when HLA alleles, especially DR and DQ, strongly co-occurred. Most TCR sequences were observed very rarely across donors, whereas some public TCRs were present in many individuals.

The sequence links TRBV30 to TRBJ1-2; no D segment can be confidently identified. The material sequenced was PBMCs. This sequence originates from a woman aged 40 to 50 in good health and CMV-seronegative. The nucleotide sequence is given as TGTGCCTGGAGTGAACAGACCCTGTCCTACACCTTC. It encodes CAWSEQTLSYTF.